This TCR beta chain was sequenced for a study of identifying expanded T cells in peripheral blood. The CDR3 runs to 15 residues. Trimming took off 2 bases at V and 0 bases at J, with 10 bases between the two ends. The germline V gene encodes CDR1 KGHSH and CDR2 LQKENI. Measured with immunoSEQ multiplex PCR; TCRdb has only the in-frame clones, and not every one. The data hold 60,000 or so clones, with approximately 80% observed a single time. The count of this clone is one. The sequencing sample was made of blood. The chain combines TRBV18 with TRBJ2-5; either TRBD1 or TRBD2 may supply D (6 bases each). The clonotype originates from a person between 18 and 69 years old in good health. CDR3 coding DNA: TGTGCCAGCTCACCAGGAGGGGGGTACCAAGAGACCCAGTACTTC. Translating it yields CASSPGGGYQETQYF.